A single sample is the source of the 3 T cell receptor beta chains below, sequenced in a study of beta chain features in type 1 diabetes. The isolated RNA, all of it, was reverse transcribed, so expressed TCRB transcripts were what got sequenced. Measured with immunoSEQ multiplex PCR; TCRdb has only the in-frame clones, and not every one. The sample has about 250,000 clones; 11% to 15% are singletons. The source material was naive CD4+ T cells from blood. Receptors originate from a woman aged 40 to 55 in good health.

This clone occurred a few times. The chain couples TRBV5-6 to TRBJ2-7, with 8 bases fitting TRBD1. After removal of 3 bases from V and 5 bases from J, the junction contained 4 bases not matched to a gene. Germline CDR1 and CDR2: SGHDT and YYEEEE. CDR3 length equals 13 residues. The CDR3 is CASSWTGSNEQYF. CDR3 coding DNA: TGTGCCAGCAGCTGGACAGGGTCCAACGAGCAGTACTTC.

This clone was detected only a few times. The chain combines TRBV9 with TRBJ2-2, with 8 bases lining up with TRBD1. Per germline, CDR1 SGDLS and CDR2 YYNGEE. CDR3 length: 17 amino acids. The V and J ends lost 0 bases and 5 bases, in that order; junction bases with no gene match: 9. Here the CDR3 reads CASSVDPGGAGTGELFF. CDR3 DNA sequence: TGTGCCAGCAGCGTAGATCCAGGGGGCGCAGGAACCGGGGAGCTGTTTTTT.

This clone has a handful of counts. J is TRBJ2-3 and V is TRBV13, with TRBD2 identical over 11 bases. The V and J ends lost 4 bases and 5 bases, in that order; junction bases with no gene match: 5. Germline lookup yields CDR1 PRHDT and CDR2 FYEKMQ (reference sequence). The CDR3 length is 15 residues. The CDR3 DNA reads TGTGCCAGCAGCTATAGCGGGGGGGCCGGAGATACGCAGTATTTT. Protein: CASSYSGGAGDTQYF.